Each of the 13 T cell receptor beta chains below was sequenced from the same sample in a study of T cell responses to AZD1222 COVID-19 vaccine (dated by TCRdb to the early 2020s). Per the publication, the time point label means: baseline before first vaccination. According to the study, the label for this sample's treatment or condition signals: meningococcal conjugate vaccine given as trial control. Library preparation was by the immunoSEQ multiplex PCR assay. What TCRdb holds here is the immuneACCESS table cut down to in-frame rearrangements. Part of the clones is not present; checked against another copy, under half of the missing clones reflect an unresolved V gene, and the others are unexplained. The sample includes 200,000 or so clones, with 87% observed a single time. Clones ranked in the top ten supply approximately 2.5% of the sample. This specimen was peripheral blood, taken on day 0 of MenACWY control vaccination. The receptors were gathered from an adult in good health.

This rearrangement joins TRBV3-1 (or the pseudogene TRBV3-2) to TRBJ2-3; D is perhaps TRBD2 (6 bases). The V end was cut by 4 bases, the J end by 2 bases, with 10 bases between. The CDR3 sequence is 14 residues long. The V gene's germline CDR1 is LGHDT and CDR2 YNNKEL (reference sequence). The CDR3 loop reads CASSPPGVTDTQYF. CDR3 bases: TGTGCCAGCAGCCCGCCGGGGGTCACAGATACGCAGTATTTT.

This clone has a handful of counts. This rearrangement joins TRBV4-3 to TRBJ1-6; D perhaps matches TRBD1 (6 bases). Trimming left V 1 base short and J 7 bases short, with 20 bases between. Germline assignment: CDR1 LGHNA and CDR2 YSLEER. This CDR3 spans 18 amino acids. The CDR3 DNA reads TGCGCCAGCAGCCAAGGAAGTGGACGGGGGACAAGGAATTCACCCCTCCACTTT. It yields the protein CASSQGSGRGTRNSPLHF.

This sequence joins TRBV28 and TRBJ1-2, with 7 bases fitting TRBD1. The CDR3 runs to 15 residues. Trimming cost V 3 bases and J 6 bases; bases outside gene matches: 10. Looked up from germline, CDR1 is MDHEN and CDR2 is SYDVKM. The chain's CDR3 is CASSFHQGGRDGYTF. The CDR3 coding sequence is TGTGCCAGCAGTTTTCATCAGGGGGGCAGGGATGGCTACACCTTC.

This clone appeared once. The chain carries TRBV7-8 and TRBJ2-7; TRBD1 matches 7 bases. V lost 2 bases and J lost 3; bases outside the gene matches: 1. The CDR3 is made up of 13 amino acids. Germline assignment: CDR1 SGHVS and CDR2 FQNEAQ. CDR3 region: CASSLRQGYEQYF. In DNA form, the CDR3 reads TGTGCCAGCAGCTTAAGACAGGGCTACGAGCAGTACTTC.

The chain carries TRBV5-1 and TRBJ2-1, with 8 bases matching TRBD1. The CDR3 covers 15 residues. V was pared by 3 bases and J by 8 bases, with 10 bases of the junction left unmatched. Germline lookup yields CDR1 SGHRS and CDR2 YFSETQ. CDR3 coding DNA: TGCGCCAGCAGCTGGCCTCAGGGACAGGTTGATGAGCAGTTCTTC. Its protein product is CASSWPQGQVDEQFF.

The CDR3 loop reads CASSLGGGVEKLFF. For the CDR3, the DNA is TGTGCCAGCAGCTTAGGGGGGGGAGTTGAAAAACTGTTTTTT. The rearrangement uses TRBV13 and TRBJ1-4, with D perhaps matching TRBD1 (5 bases). Germline values: CDR1 PRHDT, CDR2 FYEKMQ (reference sequence). The CDR3 length is 14 residues. V was cut by 0 bases and J by 7 bases, with 9 bases left in between.

This clone was counted a single time. This chain links TRBV5-1 with TRBJ2-7, with D possibly matching TRBD1 (6 bases). This CDR3 is built from 13 residues. Trimming took off 2 bases at V and 3 bases at J, with 9 bases between the two ends. CDR1 is SGHRS, CDR2 YFSETQ, per germline. CDR3 residues: CASSLQGVYEQYF. The CDR3 coding sequence is TGCGCCAGCAGCTTACAGGGAGTCTACGAGCAGTACTTC.

The chain recombines TRBV6-5 with TRBJ1-2; tentative D call: TRBD1 (5 bases). CDR3 length: 13 amino acids. The germline V and J ends were trimmed by 4 bases and 5 bases, with 11 bases remaining between them. CDR1 is MNHEY and CDR2 is SVGAGI in the germline V gene. For the CDR3, the DNA is TGTGCCAGCAGTTCCCCGGACACTTATGGCTACACCTTC. Encoded protein: CASSSPDTYGYTF.

CDR3 loop: CASSHGQLNTEAFF. The CDR3 DNA reads as TGTGCCAGCAGCCACGGACAGCTGAACACTGAAGCTTTCTTT. The chain employs TRBV6-5 and TRBJ1-1, with TRBD1 as a possible D gene (6 bases). V gave up 6 bases and J gave up 0 bases, with 11 bases separating them. The CDR3 extends over 14 amino acids. Germline CDR1 is MNHEY and CDR2 is SVGAGI.

This clone has just one count. The J gene is TRBJ1-5, the V gene TRBV28, with D possibly being TRBD1 (6 bases). The V gene's germline CDR1 is MDHEN and CDR2 SYDVKM. V was shortened by 7 bases and J by 7 bases, with 17 bases between the two germline ends. CDR3 length equals 14 residues. The CDR3 reads CASTPTGNGQPQHF. The CDR3 coding sequence is TGTGCCAGCACTCCTACAGGGAACGGGCAGCCCCAGCATTTT.

This clone is a singleton in its sample. Mismatch with germline at one junction end may stem from a read error. The chain carries TRBV7-2 and TRBJ1-5; D ambiguous. The CDR3 length is 13 residues. The germline V gene has CDR1 SGHTA and CDR2 FQGNSA. The CDR3 is CASSLAEDQPQHF. In DNA, the CDR3 is TGTGCCAGCAGCCTAGCCGAGGACCAGCCCCAGCATTTT.

The chain joins TRBV6-8 to TRBJ1-5; 9 nucleotides line up with TRBD1. CDR3 length: 16 residues. The germline V gene has CDR1 MNHGY and CDR2 SAAAGT. Losses at the gene ends were 7 bases for V and 3 bases for J; bases not matched to a gene: 10. CDR3 DNA: TGTGCCAGCACCCCCAAGAGGGACAGGGTCAATCAGCCCCAGCATTTT. The encoded protein is CASTPKRDRVNQPQHF.

V and J are TRBV2 and TRBJ1-2; 9 bases fit TRBD1. Germline values: CDR1 SNHLY, CDR2 FYNNEI. This CDR3 contains 14 residues. The trim removed 10 bases at V and 2 bases at J, leaving 8 bases unmatched. The CDR3 DNA reads as TGTGCCACAGGACAGGGGCGCTTGAACTATGGCTACACCTTC. It codes for CATGQGRLNYGYTF.